The rows below give T cell receptor beta chains drawn from one sample of a study of cytomegalovirus exposure and HLA in healthy donors. The method was immunoSEQ multiplex PCR; TCRdb's version includes in-frame clones alone and lacks a portion of them. Here the sample spans some 70,000 clones, around four fifths being singletons. Sample: PBMCs. Receptor source: a man aged 25-45 years in good health and CMV-seronegative. The CDR3 runs from the conserved cysteine through the conserved F or W.

TRBV7-3	TRBJ2-1	CASSLTPGEQFF
TRBV7-2	TRBJ1-5	CASSPGTGSLPQHF
TRBV4-1	TRBJ2-7	CASSPIEEGYEQYF
TRBV5-4	TRBJ2-6	CASSVDRFSGANVLTF
TRBV28	TRBJ1-2	CASSLGQVSGYTF
TRBV7-9	TRBJ1-3	CASSLMEAGTDTIYF
TRBV19	TRBJ1-5	CASSDAIPDRGYGRNQPQHF
TRBV29-1	TRBJ1-1	CSDGGTEAFF
TRBV30	TRBJ2-2	CACARGLILTGELFF
TRBV7-3	TRBJ2-1	CASSLSGTSGTNEQFF
TRBV9	TRBJ1-4	CASSVRPTKGELFF
TRBV9	TRBJ2-1	CASSGTGSHNEQFF
TRBV7-2	TRBJ1-4	CASSLGGADGEKLFF
TRBV27	TRBJ1-5	CASSLTGGYQPQHF
TRBV28	TRBJ1-1	CASSFESREAFF
TRBV2	TRBJ1-4	CASSPRGGEDEKLFF
TRBV5-1	TRBJ2-5	CASSIRTGYQETQYF
TRBV28	TRBJ2-2	CASSLSAGRLFF
TRBV5-1	TRBJ1-1	CASSLVGQGVNDEAFF